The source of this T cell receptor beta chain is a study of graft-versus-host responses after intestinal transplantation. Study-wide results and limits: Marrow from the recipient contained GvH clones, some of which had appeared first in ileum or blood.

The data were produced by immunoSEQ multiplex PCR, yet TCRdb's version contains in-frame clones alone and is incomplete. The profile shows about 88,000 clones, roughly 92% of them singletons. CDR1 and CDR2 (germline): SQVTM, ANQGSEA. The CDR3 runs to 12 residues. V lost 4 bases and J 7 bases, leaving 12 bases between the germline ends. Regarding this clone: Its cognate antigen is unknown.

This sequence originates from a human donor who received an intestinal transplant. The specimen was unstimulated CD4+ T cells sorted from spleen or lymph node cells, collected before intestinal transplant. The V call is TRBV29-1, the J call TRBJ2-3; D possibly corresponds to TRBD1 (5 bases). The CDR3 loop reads CSVATVLNTQYF. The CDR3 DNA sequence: TGCAGCGTTGCGACAGTCCTCAATACGCAGTATTTT.